This TCR beta chain was sequenced in a study of T cells in Graves' hyperthyroidism and ophthalmopathy. Concerning this clonotype itself: A read error may produce the germline difference seen at one junction end.

Researchers amplified the TCR beta CDR3 regions from RNA transcripts. A set of HTBI primers served as the primers for a first-round RT-PCR of the TCR CDR3. TCRdb recomputed calls from the multiplex PCR reads with MiXCR, one row per CDR3 protein. The sample consists of 500,000 to 600,000 distinct CDR3 sequences, more than 45% of them appearing once. Germline V CDR1 and CDR2: SQVTM, ANQGSEA. CDR3 length: 17 amino acids. The rearrangement joins TRBV29-1 to TRBJ2-2; 10 nucleotides line up with TRBD2. This sequence was found in an adult woman with Graves' disease, either hyperthyroidism or ophthalmopathy (not recorded which). The specimen was peripheral blood or thyroid tissue (not recorded which). CDR3 residues: CASSPLAGVFGGGELFF. Written as DNA, the CDR3 is TGTGCCAGCAGCCCTCTAGCGGGAGTTTTTGGTGGCGGGGAGCTGTTTTTT.